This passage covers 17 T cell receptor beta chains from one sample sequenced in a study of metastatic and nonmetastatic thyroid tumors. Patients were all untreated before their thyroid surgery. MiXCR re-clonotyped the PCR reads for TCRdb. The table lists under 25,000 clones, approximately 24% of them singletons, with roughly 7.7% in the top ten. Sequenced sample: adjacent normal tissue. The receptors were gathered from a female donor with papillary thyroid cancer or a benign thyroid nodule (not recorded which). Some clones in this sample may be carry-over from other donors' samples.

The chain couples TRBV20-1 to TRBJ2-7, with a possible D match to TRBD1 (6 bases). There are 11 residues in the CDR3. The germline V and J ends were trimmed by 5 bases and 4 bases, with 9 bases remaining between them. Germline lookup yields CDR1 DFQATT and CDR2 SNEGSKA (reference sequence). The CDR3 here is CSARQDYEQYF. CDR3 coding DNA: TGCAGTGCTCGACAGGATTACGAGCAGTACTTC.

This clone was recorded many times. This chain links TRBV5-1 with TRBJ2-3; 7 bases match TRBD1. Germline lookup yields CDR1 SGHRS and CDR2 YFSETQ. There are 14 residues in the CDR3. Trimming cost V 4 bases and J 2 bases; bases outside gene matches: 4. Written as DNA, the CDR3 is TGCGCCAGCAGCCAGGGGGTGGCCACAGATACGCAGTATTTT. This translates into CASSQGVATDTQYF. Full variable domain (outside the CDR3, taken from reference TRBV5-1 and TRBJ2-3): KAGVTQTPRYLIKTRGQQVTLSCSPISGHRSVSWYQQTPGQGLQFLFEYFSETQRNKGNFPGRFSGRQFSNSRSEMNVSTLELGDSALYLCASSQGVATDTQYFGPGTRLTVL.

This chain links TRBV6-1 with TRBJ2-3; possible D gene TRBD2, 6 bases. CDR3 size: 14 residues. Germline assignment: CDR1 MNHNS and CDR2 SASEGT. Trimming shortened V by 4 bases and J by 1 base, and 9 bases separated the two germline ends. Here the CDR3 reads CASSGRGRTDTQYF. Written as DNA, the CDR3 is TGTGCCAGCAGTGGGCGGGGCCGCACAGATACGCAGTATTTT.

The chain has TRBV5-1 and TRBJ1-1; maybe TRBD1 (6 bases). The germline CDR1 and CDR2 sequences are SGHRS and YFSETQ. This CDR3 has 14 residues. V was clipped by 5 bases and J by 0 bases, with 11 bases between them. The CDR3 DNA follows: TGCGCCAGCAGACCAGGACAGATGAACACTGAAGCTTTCTTT. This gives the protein CASRPGQMNTEAFF.

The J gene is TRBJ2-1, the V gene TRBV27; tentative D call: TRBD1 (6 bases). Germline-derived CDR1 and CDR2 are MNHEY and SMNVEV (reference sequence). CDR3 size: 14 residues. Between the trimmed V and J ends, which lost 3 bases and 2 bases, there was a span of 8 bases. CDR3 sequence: CASSFGGPYNEQFF. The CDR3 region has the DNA TGTGCCAGCAGTTTTGGGGGCCCCTACAATGAGCAGTTCTTC.

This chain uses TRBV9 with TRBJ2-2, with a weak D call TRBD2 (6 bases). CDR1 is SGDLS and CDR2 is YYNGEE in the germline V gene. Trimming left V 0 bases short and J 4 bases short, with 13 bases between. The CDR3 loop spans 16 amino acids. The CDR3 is CASSVVPLASTGELFF. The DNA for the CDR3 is TGTGCCAGCAGCGTAGTCCCCCTAGCGAGCACCGGGGAGCTGTTTTTT.

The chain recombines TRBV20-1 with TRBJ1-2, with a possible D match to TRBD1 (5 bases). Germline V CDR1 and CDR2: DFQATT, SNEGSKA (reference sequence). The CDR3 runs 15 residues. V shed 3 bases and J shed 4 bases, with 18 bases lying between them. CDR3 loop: CSASLARVVGYGYTF. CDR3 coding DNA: TGCAGTGCTAGCCTCGCCAGGGTAGTAGGCTATGGCTACACCTTC.

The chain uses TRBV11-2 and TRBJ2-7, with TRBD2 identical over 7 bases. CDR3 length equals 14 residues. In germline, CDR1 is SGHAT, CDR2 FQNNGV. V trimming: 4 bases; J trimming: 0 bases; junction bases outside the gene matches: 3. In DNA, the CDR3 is TGTGCCAGCAGCTCTTTAGCGGGCTCCTACGAGCAGTACTTC. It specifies CASSSLAGSYEQYF.

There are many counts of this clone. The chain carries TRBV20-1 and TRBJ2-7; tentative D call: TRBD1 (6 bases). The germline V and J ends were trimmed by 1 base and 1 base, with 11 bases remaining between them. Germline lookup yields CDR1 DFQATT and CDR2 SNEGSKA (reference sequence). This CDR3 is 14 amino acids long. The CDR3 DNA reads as TGCAGTGCTAGAGGGACAGCCTATTCCTACGAGCAGTACTTC. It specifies CSARGTAYSYEQYF.

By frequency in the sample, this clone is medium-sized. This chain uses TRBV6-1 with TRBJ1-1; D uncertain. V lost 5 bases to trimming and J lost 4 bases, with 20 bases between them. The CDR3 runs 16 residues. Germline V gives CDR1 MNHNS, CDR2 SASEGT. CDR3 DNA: TGTGCCAGCAGTCACCCCGACTTGACTCTAGGCACTGAAGCTTTCTTT. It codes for CASSHPDLTLGTEAFF.

CDR3 protein: CASRPDLGLAGEPDTQYF. CDR3 nucleotide sequence: TGTGCCAGCAGACCCGATCTGGGACTAGCGGGAGAGCCAGATACGCAGTATTTT. The chain carries TRBV6-5 and TRBJ2-3, with 14 bases aligning to TRBD2. This CDR3 is 18 amino acids long. J was trimmed by 4 bases and V by 6 bases; bases with no gene match: 12. CDR1 and CDR2 from the germline V gene are MNHEY and SVGAGI.

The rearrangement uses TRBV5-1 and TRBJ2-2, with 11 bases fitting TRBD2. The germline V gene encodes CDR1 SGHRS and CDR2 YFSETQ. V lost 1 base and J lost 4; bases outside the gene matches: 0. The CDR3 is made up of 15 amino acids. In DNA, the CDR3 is TGCGCCAGCAGCTTGCTAGCGGGGGGCACCGGGGAGCTGTTTTTT. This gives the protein CASSLLAGGTGELFF.

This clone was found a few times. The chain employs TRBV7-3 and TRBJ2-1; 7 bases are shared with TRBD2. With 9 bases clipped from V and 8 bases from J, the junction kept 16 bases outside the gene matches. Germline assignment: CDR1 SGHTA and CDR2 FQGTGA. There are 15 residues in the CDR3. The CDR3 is CASSPGTTAPHEQFF. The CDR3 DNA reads TGTGCCAGTAGCCCCGGGACTACGGCTCCTCATGAGCAGTTCTTC.

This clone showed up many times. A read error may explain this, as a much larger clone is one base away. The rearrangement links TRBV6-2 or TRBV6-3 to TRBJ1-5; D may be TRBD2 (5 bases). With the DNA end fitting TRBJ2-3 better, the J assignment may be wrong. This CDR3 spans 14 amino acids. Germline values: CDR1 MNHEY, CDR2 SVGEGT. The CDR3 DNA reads TGTGCCAGCAGTTACTTTACAGACTATCAGCCCCAGTATTTT. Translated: CASSYFTDYQPQYF.

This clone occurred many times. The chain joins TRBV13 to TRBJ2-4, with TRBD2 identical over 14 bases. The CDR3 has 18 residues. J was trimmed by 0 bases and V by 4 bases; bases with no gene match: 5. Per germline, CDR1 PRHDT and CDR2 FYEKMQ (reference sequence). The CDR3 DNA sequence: TGTGCCAGCAGCTACCGGACTAGCGGGGGGCTAGCCAAAAACATTCAGTACTTC. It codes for CASSYRTSGGLAKNIQYF.

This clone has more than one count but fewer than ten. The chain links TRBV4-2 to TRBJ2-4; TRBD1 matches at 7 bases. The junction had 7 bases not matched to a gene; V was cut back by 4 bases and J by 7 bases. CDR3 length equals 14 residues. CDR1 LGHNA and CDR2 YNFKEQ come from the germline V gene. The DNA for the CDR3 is TGTGCCAGCAGCCGAGGACAGGTACGCAACATTCAGTACTTC. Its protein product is CASSRGQVRNIQYF.

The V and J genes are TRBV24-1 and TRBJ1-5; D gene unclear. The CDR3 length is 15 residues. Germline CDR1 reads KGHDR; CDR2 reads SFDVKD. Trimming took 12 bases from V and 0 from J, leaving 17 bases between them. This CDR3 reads CAVPPWVYSNQPQHF. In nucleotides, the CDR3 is TGTGCCGTGCCTCCGTGGGTGTATAGCAATCAGCCCCAGCATTTT.